This TCR beta chain stems from a study of T cells in Graves' hyperthyroidism and ophthalmopathy. A remark on this clonotype: The antigen remains unidentified. This may arise from a read error, as a much more abundant clone is one base away. This CDR3 is missing its conserved last phenylalanine or tryptophan, likely due to a read error.

Overall study findings and caveats: Ophthalmopathy was told apart from stable hyperthyroidism by a 13 V-J model.

Researchers amplified the TCR beta CDR3 regions from RNA transcripts. A set of HTBI primers served as the primers for a first-round RT-PCR of the TCR CDR3. TCRdb reanalysed the multiplex PCR reads using MiXCR and keeps one entry per CDR3 protein. The table lists approximately 590,000 distinct CDR3 sequences, 15% to 19% of them singletons. The germline V and J ends were trimmed by 0 bases and 4 bases, with 12 bases remaining between them. CDR1 is DFQATT and CDR2 is SNEGSKA in the germline V gene (reference sequence). CDR3 length: 14 amino acids. The sequenced sample was blood. The V gene is TRBV20-1, the J gene TRBJ1-1; possible D gene TRBD1, 5 bases. The TCR comes from a woman in her twenties or thirties with Graves' hyperthyroidism. The CDR3 DNA reads as TGCAGTGCTAGAGATAGGGGACGGAGCACTGAAGCTTTCTCT. Translating gives CSARDRGRSTEAFS.